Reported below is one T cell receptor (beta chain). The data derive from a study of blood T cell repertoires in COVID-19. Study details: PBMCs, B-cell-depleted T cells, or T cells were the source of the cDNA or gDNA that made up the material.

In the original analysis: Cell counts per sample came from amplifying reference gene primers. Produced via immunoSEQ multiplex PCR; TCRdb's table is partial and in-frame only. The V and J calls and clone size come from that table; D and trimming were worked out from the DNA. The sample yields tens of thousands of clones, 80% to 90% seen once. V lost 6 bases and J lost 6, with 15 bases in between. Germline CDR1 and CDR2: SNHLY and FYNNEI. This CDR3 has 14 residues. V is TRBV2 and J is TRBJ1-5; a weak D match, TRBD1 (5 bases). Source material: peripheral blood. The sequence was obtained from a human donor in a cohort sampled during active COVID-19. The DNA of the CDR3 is TGTGCCAGCAGGGGGGAGGGGATCCCTCAGCCCCAGCATTTT. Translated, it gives CASRGEGIPQPQHF.